This TCR beta chain appears in the sequencing data of a study of T cells in tuberculosis. TCRdb's copy holds only in-frame clones and misses some; the assay was immunoSEQ multiplex PCR. The data hold about 59,000 clones, with about 76% observed a single time. Cells were sorted from thawed PBMC rested overnight and stained with GMM-loaded CD1B tetramer, viability dye and anti-CD3. C32 glucose monomycolate from Rhodococcus equi was loaded onto the CD1B tetramers. The J segment lost 0 bases and the V segment lost 8 bases, leaving 10 bases of the junction unmatched. Germline CDR1 reads SNHLY; CDR2 reads FYNNEI. This CDR3 contains 16 residues.

The chain has TRBV2 and TRBJ1-1; 9 nucleotides line up with TRBD1. The origin of this receptor is an adult woman with latent tuberculosis. The source material was CD1b-GMM tetramer-negative cells sorted from PBMCs. CDR3 in DNA: TGTGCCAGCTCTGGACAGGGGCGAGTCATGAACACTGAAGCTTTCTTT. Translation: CASSGQGRVMNTEAFF.